Shown below are 18 T cell receptor beta chains from a single sample sequenced in a study of blood T cell repertoires in COVID-19. Sequencing was performed with immunoSEQ multiplex PCR; in TCRdb, only in-frame clones are kept and a portion is missing. The data show 150,000 to 200,000 clones, around 89% seen once. Sequenced sample: peripheral blood. The receptor set was obtained from a middle-aged man with acute or convalescent COVID-19.

This rearrangement joins TRBV6-5 to TRBJ1-1; D not resolved. Trimming took off 6 bases at V and 3 bases at J, with 8 bases between the two ends. In germline, CDR1 is MNHEY, CDR2 SVGAGI. This CDR3 has 12 residues. Here the CDR3 reads CASSEDYTEAFF. Here the CDR3 DNA reads TGTGCCAGCAGCGAGGATTACACTGAAGCTTTCTTT.

The chain couples TRBV7-3 to TRBJ2-5; 7 bases line up with TRBD2. The germline V gene has CDR1 SGHTA and CDR2 FQGTGA. CDR3 length equals 13 residues. After removal of 1 base from V and 5 bases from J, the junction contained 1 base not matched to a gene. The CDR3 DNA reads TGTGCCAGCAGCTTAAACGGGGGGGAGACCCAGTACTTC. The encoded protein is CASSLNGGETQYF.

The chain combines TRBV19 with TRBJ2-5, with D possibly TRBD2 on 5 matching bases. Trimming cost V 1 base and J 5 bases, with 17 bases left between them. The CDR3 runs 16 residues. From germline, CDR1 is LNHDA and CDR2 SQIVND (reference sequence). The CDR3 DNA reads TGTGCCAGTAGTATAGGAGGACTGGGAACCAGGGAGACCCAGTACTTC. As protein: CASSIGGLGTRETQYF.

The CDR3 is CASSRGLDNEQFF. CDR3 coding DNA: TGTGCCAGCTCGAGGGGACTAGACAATGAGCAGTTCTTC. The chain uses TRBV18 and TRBJ2-1; TRBD2 agrees at 8 bases. Germline V lookup: CDR1 KGHSH, CDR2 LQKENI. The CDR3 totals 13 residues. V dropped 6 bases and J dropped 5; count of bases not matched to a gene: 3.

J is TRBJ2-3 and V is TRBV28; perhaps TRBD1 as D (6 bases). The germline CDR1 and CDR2 sequences are MDHEN and SYDVKM. The CDR3 has 15 amino acids. Trimming took off 5 bases at V and 0 bases at J, with 12 bases between the two ends. This CDR3 reads CASSIRQVSTDTQYF. The CDR3 DNA follows: TGTGCCAGCAGTATTCGACAGGTTAGCACAGATACGCAGTATTTT.

The V call is TRBV12-3 or TRBV12-4, the J call TRBJ1-1; no definite D call. Trimming removed 0 bases at V and 12 bases at J, with 5 bases between. The length of the CDR3 is 10 residues. The DNA for the CDR3 is TGTGCCAGCAGTTTAGCGCGAACTTTCTTT. Protein: CASSLARTFF.

The rearrangement joins TRBV7-2 to TRBJ2-1; TRBD2 agrees at 8 bases. V trimming: 1 base; J trimming: 0 bases; junction bases outside the gene matches: 8. Per germline, CDR1 SGHTA and CDR2 FQGNSA. The CDR3 is 18 amino acids. The CDR3 protein is CASSLVPLAGGSYNEQFF. The CDR3, as DNA: TGTGCCAGCAGCTTAGTACCTTTGGCGGGGGGCTCCTACAATGAGCAGTTCTTC.

J is TRBJ2-7 and V is TRBV7-9; TRBD1 agrees at 10 bases. The junction had 3 bases not matched to a gene; V was cut back by 5 bases and J by 2 bases. Germline-derived CDR1 and CDR2 are SEHNR and FQNEAQ (reference sequence). The CDR3 contains 14 residues. The DNA of the CDR3 is TGTGCCAGCAGCATAGGACAGGGGGCCTACGAGCAGTACTTC. Translated, it gives CASSIGQGAYEQYF.

The CDR3 nucleotides are TGTGCCAGTAGCCAGGGGCCTTATAGCAATCAGCCCCAGCATTTT. Its protein is CASSQGPYSNQPQHF. J is TRBJ1-5 and V is TRBV19, with D possibly being TRBD1 (6 bases). Germline CDR1 LNHDA, CDR2 SQIVND (reference sequence). The CDR3 runs to 15 residues. Trimming shortened V by 6 bases and J by 0 bases, and 12 bases separated the two germline ends.

Details on this clone: The same CDR3 is also encoded by other DNA sequences in this sample. The chain has TRBV18 and TRBJ2-3; possible D gene TRBD2, 6 bases. The CDR3 runs 15 residues. Germline V gives CDR1 KGHSH, CDR2 LQKENI. Trimming removed 0 bases at V and 0 bases at J, with 7 bases between. This CDR3 reads CASSPPSGSTDTQYF. The DNA for the CDR3 is TGTGCCAGCTCACCACCGAGCGGGAGCACAGATACGCAGTATTTT.

For the CDR3, the DNA is TGTGCCAGCAGTTTACGGGACAGGCCTAATCAGATCGAGCAGTACGTC. Translation gives CASSLRDRPNQIEQYV. The chain is built from TRBV28 and TRBJ2-7; TRBD1 matches at 8 bases. Germline V gene data show CDR1 as MDHEN and CDR2 as SYDVKM. This CDR3 has 16 amino acids. V gave up 2 bases and J gave up 6 bases; unmatched junction bases: 12.

The CDR3 sequence is CASSPGQGRYEQYF. For the CDR3, the DNA is TGTGCCAGCTCACCGGGACAGGGGCGGTACGAGCAGTACTTC. The chain recombines TRBV18 with TRBJ2-7, with 10 bases lining up with TRBD1. CDR3 length: 14 residues. The V gene end was trimmed by 3 bases and the J gene end by 4 bases; junction bases not matched to a gene: 3. Germline CDR1 KGHSH, CDR2 LQKENI.

The gene calls are TRBV5-8 and TRBJ1-2; 12 positions match TRBD1. J lost 3 bases, V lost 4 bases, and 4 bases had no gene match. CDR3 length: 15 residues. Germline V gene sequence: CDR1 SGHTS, CDR2 YDEGEE. Here the CDR3 DNA reads TGTGCCAGCAGCCCGGGGACAGGGGGCGACTATGGCTACACCTTC. Amino acid sequence: CASSPGTGGDYGYTF. The complete variable domain, with remaining parts taken from reference TRBV5-8 and TRBJ1-2, reads EAGVTQSPTHLIKTRGQQATLRCSPISGHTSVYWYQQALGLGLQFLLWYDEGEERNRGNFPPRFSGRQFPNYSSELNVNALELEDSALYLCASSPGTGGDYGYTFGSGTRLTVV.

CDR3 DNA sequence: TGTGCCAGCAGTTTAGGACAGAGGGTTGGGGAGCAGTACTTC. Translation gives CASSLGQRVGEQYF. This chain uses TRBV27 with TRBJ2-7, with D possibly being TRBD1 (6 bases). The ends were cut back, 2 bases at V and 7 bases at J, with 15 bases in the middle. The CDR3 sequence is 14 residues long. In germline, CDR1 is MNHEY, CDR2 SMNVEV (reference sequence).

The J gene is TRBJ2-1, the V gene TRBV13; TRBD1 aligns across 8 bases. V shed 5 bases and J 9 bases; nucleotides not matched to a gene: 15. The CDR3 sequence is 16 residues long. The V gene's germline CDR1 is PRHDT and CDR2 FYEKMQ (reference sequence). The CDR3 region has the DNA TGTGCCAGCAGCCAAGCTAGGACAGGGCGAAGAGGTGAGCAGTTCTTC. Encoded protein: CASSQARTGRRGEQFF.

This chain links TRBV3-1 (or the pseudogene TRBV3-2) with TRBJ1-1; D gene ambiguous. Germline lookup yields CDR1 LGHDT and CDR2 YNNKEL (reference sequence). Trimming pared 3 bases from V and 6 bases from J, leaving 11 bases between. CDR3 length equals 13 residues. CDR3 residues: CASSHPGGSEAFF. CDR3 bases: TGTGCCAGCAGCCATCCTGGAGGGTCTGAAGCTTTCTTT.

In its sample, this clone was seen a few times. This sequence joins TRBV11-2 and TRBJ2-1; 7 bases map to TRBD2. The V segment lost 4 bases and the J segment 9 bases; nucleotides outside the gene matches: 12. This CDR3 is built from 15 residues. Germline assignment: CDR1 SGHAT and CDR2 FQNNGV. DNA for the CDR3: TGTGCCAGCAGCTCGTTCTCCCTAGCGGAGACTGAGCAGTTCTTC. This encodes CASSSFSLAETEQFF. Drawing the rest from reference TRBV11-2 and TRBJ2-1, the complete variable domain is EAGVAQSPRYKIIEKRQSVAFWCNPISGHATLYWYQQILGQGPKLLIQFQNNGVVDDSQLPKDRFSAERLKGVDSTLKIQPAKLEDSAVYLCASSSFSLAETEQFFGPGTRLTVL.

The genes are TRBV7-8 and TRBJ2-1; 9 positions agree with TRBD2. V was pared by 3 bases and J by 4 bases, with 7 bases of the junction left unmatched. CDR3 size: 16 residues. Germline values: CDR1 SGHVS, CDR2 FQNEAQ. The CDR3 DNA sequence: TGTGCCAGCAGCTTTAGGGCGGGGGGGACTTACAATGAGCAGTTCTTC. Amino acid sequence: CASSFRAGGTYNEQFF.